Given below is one TCR beta chain in context. This specimen comes from a study of OX40 agonist ivuxolimab in advanced cancers. The table came from immunoSEQ multiplex PCR; TCRdb's copy has only in-frame clones and leaves some out. The sample holds approximately 94,000 clones; approximately 89% are singletons and the top ten take 0.7% to 0.95%. CDR1 is LGHNA, CDR2 YSLEER, per germline. The CDR3 runs to 16 residues. Trimming removed 0 bases at V and 5 bases at J, with 13 bases between. This chain links TRBV4-3 with TRBJ1-4, with no clear D. The TCR originated in an adult with an advanced solid tumor such as melanoma, head and neck, liver or kidney cancer. The material was CD4+ or CD8+ T cells sorted from blood, obtained in a trial of the OX40 agonist ivuxolimab. DNA of the CDR3: TGCGCCAGCAGCCAAGATTTCCGGGGTGGGAATGAAAAACTGTTTTTT. Amino acid sequence: CASSQDFRGGNEKLFF.